The sequence of this T cell receptor beta chain was determined in a study of a mutant IDH1 vaccine in newly diagnosed glioma. Looking at the study overall: The treated population exhibited a male proportion of about 60%, a female proportion of about 38%, and a mean age of about 39 years. Patients had received radiotherapy, temozolomide, or both previously, most receiving both. Study-wide findings and caveats: Top peripheral T cell clonotype shifts appeared unrelated to pseudoprogression.

TCRdb's copy holds only in-frame clones and misses some; the assay was immunoSEQ multiplex PCR. The sample lists tens of thousands of clones, around 78% occurring once. There are a few counts of this clone. Its specificity is unknown. The CDR3 has 13 residues. In germline, CDR1 is KGHSH, CDR2 LQKENI. V gave up 3 bases and J gave up 4 bases, with 7 bases separating them. The time point denotes: week 5, during vaccination. Every vaccine dose comprised 300 ug of mutant IDH1 20-mer peptide plus topical imiquimod. Astrocytomas found in donors were new, WHO grade 3 or 4, IDH1-mutant and ATRX-lost. The J gene is TRBJ2-1, the V gene TRBV18, with TRBD1 as a possible D gene (6 bases). Sequenced here: PBMCs, sampled from a glioma patient whose treatment included an IDH1 peptide vaccine. This sequence originates from a woman aged 35 to 49 with glioma. CDR3 sequence: CASSPTGYNEQFF. The CDR3 nucleotides are TGTGCCAGCTCACCCACAGGGTACAATGAGCAGTTCTTC. Full variable domain (missing parts from reference TRBV18 and TRBJ2-1): NAGVMQNPRHLVRRRGQEARLRCSPMKGHSHVYWYRQLPEEGLKFMVYLQKENIIDESGMPKERFSAEFPKEGPSILRIQQVVRGDSAAYFCASSPTGYNEQFFGPGTRLTVL.